This T cell receptor beta chain was sequenced in a study of T cell responses to AZD1222 COVID-19 vaccine. Study-wide context: Second-dose groups at about 4 or about 12 weeks were pooled.

There are 15 residues in the CDR3. Germline V gene lookup returns CDR1 MNHEY and CDR2 SVGAGI. V was clipped by 2 bases and J by 3 bases, with 12 bases between them. Comments on this clone: The antigen remains unidentified.

General observations from the study: Rises in breadth and depth of Spike-specific TCRs came after two AZD1222 doses. Repertoires were sampled only after the peak T cell response. Clonal diversity may have been underestimated, and the donors were mostly white British, with more females than males.

Only in-frame clones appear in the TCRdb table, and some are missing; sequencing was by immunoSEQ multiplex PCR. The sample includes about 130,000 clones, about nine tenths seen only once; the top ten take around 7%. The receptor comes from an adult in good health. The gene calls are TRBV6-5 and TRBJ2-3; D is perhaps TRBD1 (6 bases). Sequencing was performed on peripheral blood, taken on day 0 of AZD1222 vaccination. As DNA, the CDR3 is TGTGCCAGCAGTTACCCCCGCCAGGGGACAGATACGCAGTATTTT. This encodes CASSYPRQGTDTQYF.